This T cell receptor (beta chain) is drawn from a study of control samples from healthy donors and cancer patients. Germline loops: CDR1 SGDLS, CDR2 YYNGEE. V was pared by 4 bases and J by 0 bases, with 5 bases of the junction left unmatched. The length of the CDR3 is 15 residues. TCRdb's copy holds only in-frame clones and misses some; the assay was immunoSEQ multiplex PCR. The data hold 170,000 or so clones, with around 94% observed a single time. The receptor's source is a woman between 18 and 29 years old in good health. The J gene is TRBJ1-1, the V gene TRBV9; 8 bases line up with TRBD1. The specimen sequenced was blood. The CDR3 DNA follows: TGTGCCAGCAGCTCTAGGACAGGGATGAACACTGAAGCTTTCTTT. Translation: CASSSRTGMNTEAFF.